The 23 T cell receptor beta chains in this list originate from one sample, sequenced in a study of spatial heterogeneity in lung cancer. TCRdb fed the 5' RACE reads into MiXCR, producing one record per CDR3 protein. Of about 80,000 distinct CDR3 sequences in the sample, approximately 18% are singletons; the top ten hold approximately 5.6%. As to time point: sample taken at primary tumor resection. Whole RNA came from tumor, nontumor lung or frozen PBMC and was sequenced without being sorted. This specimen was PBMCs, taken at surgery. The receptors were sampled from a male donor with early-stage non-small cell lung cancer.

This chain links TRBV20-1 with TRBJ2-5, with TRBD1 matching over 9 bases. Per germline, CDR1 DFQATT and CDR2 SNEGSKA (reference sequence). After removal of 6 bases from V and 5 bases from J, the junction contained 10 bases not matched to a gene. There are 14 residues in the CDR3. CDR3 coding DNA: TGCAGTGCCTTGGGACAGGGTCCCATGGAGACCCAGTACTTC. Protein: CSALGQGPMETQYF.

This clonotype was recorded a few times. This sequence joins TRBV11-2 and TRBJ2-5; weak D call: TRBD2 (6 bases). The CDR3 is made up of 14 amino acids. CDR1 and CDR2 (germline): SGHAT, FQNNGV. Trimming stripped 5 bases from V and 5 bases from J, with 15 bases between. The CDR3 nucleotides read TGTGCCAGCAGCCGGGGACTCATGAGGGAGACCCAGTACTTC. Translated: CASSRGLMRETQYF.

This clonotype was counted at least ten times. The chain combines TRBV7-8 with TRBJ2-1, with D possibly TRBD2 on 5 matching bases. CDR3 length: 14 residues. Germline V gene data show CDR1 as SGHVS and CDR2 as FQNEAQ. V was trimmed by 8 bases and J by 9 bases, leaving 20 bases between them. The CDR3 region is CASGEAGSVGEQFF. CDR3 sequence (DNA): TGTGCCAGCGGTGAGGCTGGGAGTGTAGGTGAGCAGTTCTTC.

This clonotype was counted many times. The gene calls are TRBV29-1 and TRBJ2-5, with D maybe TRBD1 (5 bases). Trimming shortened V by 6 bases and J by 5 bases, and 10 bases separated the two germline ends. In germline, CDR1 is SQVTM, CDR2 ANQGSEA. CDR3 length equals 11 residues. CDR3 nucleotides: TGCAGCGTCCCAGGGCTGGAGACCCAGTACTTC. Protein: CSVPGLETQYF.

V is TRBV20-1 and J is TRBJ2-1, with 11 bases lining up with TRBD2. With 6 bases clipped from V and 6 bases from J, the junction kept 10 bases outside the gene matches. CDR1 and CDR2 (germline): DFQATT, SNEGSKA (reference sequence). The CDR3 runs to 15 residues. The CDR3, as DNA: TGCAGTGCCCCCCTCACTAGCGGGAGAGGCAATGAGCAGTTCTTC. The encoded protein is CSAPLTSGRGNEQFF.

V is TRBV7-6 and J is TRBJ2-7, with D possibly called TRBD1 or TRBD2 (5 bases each). The CDR3 totals 15 residues. The V end lost 1 base, the J end lost 5 bases, and 15 bases lay between the germline ends. From germline, CDR1 is SGHVS and CDR2 FNYEAQ. CDR3 loop: CASSLEGAGHHEQYF. As DNA, the CDR3 is TGTGCCAGCAGCTTAGAGGGAGCAGGGCACCACGAGCAGTACTTC.

By share, this clonotype counts as medium-sized. The chain couples TRBV30 to TRBJ1-5; D perhaps matches TRBD1 (5 bases). The CDR3 covers 12 residues. V lost 7 bases and J 2 bases, leaving 9 bases between the germline ends. Germline V lookup: CDR1 GTSNPN, CDR2 SVGIG (reference sequence). The DNA for the CDR3 is TGTGCCTCTGGGGGAGGCAATCAGCCCCAGCATTTT. This encodes CASGGGNQPQHF.

V is TRBV28 and J is TRBJ1-2; weak D call: TRBD1 (5 bases). Germline CDR1 MDHEN, CDR2 SYDVKM. The V end was cut by 5 bases, the J end by 3 bases, with 16 bases between. The CDR3 spans 15 residues. The CDR3 reads CASSHPIGRDYGYTF. The CDR3 DNA reads TGTGCCAGCAGTCACCCGATCGGCAGGGACTATGGCTACACCTTC.

The chain uses TRBV2 and TRBJ2-3; D possibly corresponds to TRBD2 (5 bases). V was shortened by 0 bases and J by 4 bases, with 11 bases between the two germline ends. In germline, CDR1 is SNHLY, CDR2 FYNNEI. This CDR3 is 15 amino acids long. The DNA of the CDR3 is TGTGCCAGCAGTGAAGCGGGTAAGAGGGCAGATACGCAGTATTTT. This codes for CASSEAGKRADTQYF. Together with reference TRBV2 and TRBJ2-3, the CDR3 gives the full variable domain: EPEVTQTPSHQVTQMGQEVILRCVPISNHLYFYWYRQILGQKVEFLVSFYNNEISEKSEIFDDQFSVERPDGSNFTLKIRSTKLEDSAMYFCASSEAGKRADTQYFGPGTRLTVL.

This clonotype has a handful of counts. The rearrangement joins TRBV7-9 to TRBJ2-5, with 9 bases that match TRBD2. The V gene's germline CDR1 is SEHNR and CDR2 FQNEAQ (reference sequence). This CDR3 is 15 amino acids long. The J segment lost 4 bases and the V segment lost 3 bases, leaving 6 bases of the junction unmatched. The CDR3 DNA reads as TGTGCCAGCAGCTTTCTAGCGGGGCTGGGAGAGACCCAGTACTTC. It encodes CASSFLAGLGETQYF.

This clonotype was recorded only once. J is TRBJ2-3 and V is TRBV10-3, with 7 bases matching TRBD1. V lost 3 bases, J lost 3 bases, and 3 bases stayed unmatched. CDR3 length equals 14 residues. Germline V CDR1 and CDR2: ENHRY, SYGVKD. This CDR3 is CAISDSGGTDTQYF. The CDR3 DNA reads TGTGCCATCAGTGATTCAGGGGGAACAGATACGCAGTATTTT.

This clonotype was seen only a few times. The rearrangement links TRBV20-1 to TRBJ2-7, with TRBD1 matching 8 bases. J gave up 7 bases and V 1 base, and 9 bases lay outside the gene matches. CDR3 size: 14 residues. CDR1 and CDR2 (germline): DFQATT, SNEGSKA (reference sequence). As DNA, the CDR3 is TGCAGTGCTAGAGTAGGGACAGGTAGAGGGGAGCAGTACTTC. Residues: CSARVGTGRGEQYF.

CDR3 residues: CASSDWAAGTGEAFF. The CDR3 DNA sequence: TGTGCCAGCAGTGATTGGGCTGCGGGGACAGGTGAAGCTTTCTTT. V is TRBV2 and J is TRBJ1-1; TRBD1 aligns across 8 bases. The V gene end was trimmed by 3 bases and the J gene end by 7 bases; junction bases not matched to a gene: 10. The CDR3 is 15 residues long. Germline V CDR1 and CDR2: SNHLY, FYNNEI.

This clonotype showed up many times. The chain couples TRBV6-5 to TRBJ2-6; D might be TRBD1 (5 bases). The CDR3 runs to 15 residues. Germline assignment: CDR1 MNHEY and CDR2 SVGAGI. V gave up 7 bases and J gave up 1 base, with 11 bases separating them. The CDR3 protein is CASNQPGSGANVLTF. CDR3 sequence (DNA): TGTGCCAGCAACCAACCAGGGTCTGGGGCCAACGTCCTGACTTTC.

This clonotype appeared a few times. The chain joins TRBV6-4 to TRBJ1-2; 7 bases align to TRBD1. The CDR3 contains 15 residues. V lost 6 bases, J lost 0 bases, and 7 bases stayed unmatched. The germline gives CDR1 MRHNA, CDR2 SNTAGT. This CDR3 is CASRLQGSANYGYTF. DNA of the CDR3: TGTGCCAGCAGATTACAGGGGTCGGCTAACTATGGCTACACCTTC.

This clonotype was counted between two and nine times. This chain joins TRBV5-1 and TRBJ1-2; no clear D gene. This CDR3 comprises 13 residues. The V end was cut by 1 base, the J end by 2 bases, with 6 bases between. The V gene's germline CDR1 is SGHRS and CDR2 YFSETQ. CDR3 sequence reads: CASSLPGNYGYTF. CDR3 sequence (DNA): TGCGCCAGCAGCTTGCCGGGCAACTATGGCTACACCTTC.

This chain links TRBV27 with TRBJ2-1; 8 bases line up with TRBD1. Looked up from germline, CDR1 is MNHEY and CDR2 is SMNVEV (reference sequence). V lost 4 bases, J lost 4 bases, and 12 bases stayed unmatched. The CDR3 is 17 amino acids. The CDR3 DNA is TGTGCCAGCAGTTCTCAACTTGGGACAGGCCCATACAATGAGCAGTTCTTC. This gives the protein CASSSQLGTGPYNEQFF.

The genes are TRBV5-1 and TRBJ2-5, with D tentatively TRBD2 (5 bases). Germline V lookup: CDR1 SGHRS, CDR2 YFSETQ. Between the trimmed V and J ends, which lost 0 bases and 2 bases, there was a span of 11 bases. The CDR3 has 15 amino acids. The CDR3 DNA sequence: TGCGCCAGCAGCTTGGATGGCAGGACTCAAGAGACCCAGTACTTC. Amino acids: CASSLDGRTQETQYF.

The rearrangement uses TRBV29-1 and TRBJ2-3; maybe TRBD2 (5 bases). The CDR3 has 15 residues. The ends were cut back, 4 bases at V and 0 bases at J, with 14 bases in the middle. The germline V gene encodes CDR1 SQVTM and CDR2 ANQGSEA. The CDR3 here is CSVVGLYTSTDTQYF. As DNA, the CDR3 is TGCAGCGTTGTCGGACTTTACACTAGCACAGATACGCAGTATTTT.

V is TRBV5-6 and J is TRBJ2-1, with D unresolved. Trimming stripped 2 bases from V and 3 bases from J, with 15 bases between. This CDR3 is built from 16 residues. Germline CDR1 SGHDT, CDR2 YYEEEE. Written as DNA, the CDR3 is TGTGCCAGCAGCTTACTTCAATTGATTCACTACAATGAGCAGTTCTTC. This sequence encodes CASSLLQLIHYNEQFF. The full variable domain, in which reference TRBV5-6 and TRBJ2-1 provide the parts outside the CDR3, is DAGVTQSPTHLIKTRGQQVTLRCSPKSGHDTVSWYQQALGQGPQFIFQYYEEEERQRGNFPDRFSGHQFPNYSSELNVNALLLGDSALYLCASSLLQLIHYNEQFFGPGTRLTVL.

This clonotype occurred a few times. V and J are TRBV4-3 and TRBJ1-6; D is possibly TRBD1 (5 bases). CDR3 length equals 14 residues. V was shortened by 2 bases and J by 8 bases, with 10 bases between the two germline ends. Looked up from germline, CDR1 is LGHNA and CDR2 is YSLEER. The CDR3 sequence: CASSQQGGDSPLHF. The CDR3 nucleotides read TGCGCCAGCAGCCAACAGGGAGGGGATTCACCCCTCCACTTT.

By sample fraction, this clonotype is medium-sized. The gene calls are TRBV3-1 and TRBJ2-5; TRBD1 matches at 9 bases. This CDR3 is built from 14 residues. In germline, CDR1 is LGHDT, CDR2 YNNKEL (reference sequence). Trimming at V came to 1 base and at J to 3 bases, leaving 0 bases not matched to a gene. The CDR3 DNA is TGTGCCAGCAGCCAAGGACAGGGGGAAGAGACCCAGTACTTC. This gives the protein CASSQGQGEETQYF.

This clonotype came up a few times. The chain is built from TRBV30 and TRBJ1-2, with 10 bases fitting TRBD1. The CDR3 covers 13 residues. After removal of 7 bases from V and 2 bases from J, the junction contained 4 bases not matched to a gene. The V gene's germline CDR1 is GTSNPN and CDR2 SVGIG (reference sequence). CDR3 sequence: CAFPGQGNYGYTF. The CDR3 bases are TGTGCCTTCCCGGGACAGGGGAACTATGGCTACACCTTC.